Shown below are 31 T cell receptor beta chains from a single sample sequenced in a study of T cell responses to AZD1222 COVID-19 vaccine. Assay: immunoSEQ multiplex PCR; the TCRdb copy retains only in-frame clones and omits some. The sample yields approximately 170,000 clones, 80% to 90% seen once. The sample was peripheral blood, taken on day 0 of AZD1222 vaccination. These receptors all stem from an adult in good health.

The chain is built from TRBV29-1 and TRBJ2-3; 13 bases align to TRBD2. Trimming removed 6 bases from V and 4 bases from J; junction bases left unmatched: 7. Germline CDR1 and CDR2: SQVTM and ANQGSEA. This CDR3 comprises 15 residues. The CDR3: CSVYTGTSGADTQYF. The CDR3 coding sequence is TGCAGCGTATACACCGGGACTAGCGGGGCAGATACGCAGTATTTT.

The V and J genes are TRBV2 and TRBJ2-3; 13 bases are a match to TRBD2. The CDR3 consists of 18 residues. Germline trimming cut 5 bases from V and 3 bases from J; bases unmatched to any gene: 11. Germline V CDR1 and CDR2: SNHLY, FYNNEI. The CDR3 bases are TGTGCCAGCAGTTTCACTAGCGGGGGGGCCCTTGGAACAGATACGCAGTATTTT. This encodes CASSFTSGGALGTDTQYF.

The gene calls are TRBV6-5 and TRBJ2-7; perhaps TRBD2 as D (7 bases). This CDR3 region has 14 residues. CDR1 is MNHEY and CDR2 is SVGAGI in the germline V gene. Trimming pared 2 bases from V and 5 bases from J, leaving 13 bases between. The CDR3 bases are TGTGCCAGCAGTTACGCGGGGGCTGGGGACGAGCAGTACTTC. This translates into CASSYAGAGDEQYF.

The chain links TRBV20-1 to TRBJ2-6; TRBD1 aligns across 7 bases. The CDR3 totals 18 residues. Germline loops: CDR1 DFQATT, CDR2 SNEGSKA (reference sequence). V shed 3 bases, J shed 0 bases, and the junction held 11 bases outside the gene matches. CDR3 DNA: TGCAGTGCTAGTAGCCTTCGGGACAGTCCCTCTGGGGCCAACGTCCTGACTTTC. It is translated as CSASSLRDSPSGANVLTF.

J is TRBJ1-2 and V is TRBV6-5, with 9 positions matching TRBD1. The CDR3 has 15 residues. V shed 7 bases, J shed 2 bases, and the junction held 8 bases outside the gene matches. Germline CDR1 and CDR2: MNHEY and SVGAGI. The CDR3 nucleotides are TGTGCCAGCACCACCCGGGGACAGGGCAACTATGGCTACACCTTC. Its translation: CASTTRGQGNYGYTF.

This chain connects TRBV5-1 to TRBJ2-5; D is unclear. The CDR3 has 14 amino acids. V shed 0 bases and J shed 0 bases, with 6 bases lying between them. The germline V gene encodes CDR1 SGHRS and CDR2 YFSETQ. CDR3: CASSLDSNQETQYF. CDR3 DNA: TGCGCCAGCAGCTTGGACAGTAACCAAGAGACCCAGTACTTC.

This chain links TRBV12-3 or TRBV12-4 with TRBJ2-7; tentatively, D is TRBD1 (5 bases). CDR3 length: 13 residues. Between the trimmed V and J ends, which lost 6 bases and 1 base, there was a span of 10 bases. The CDR3 region is CASSPDISYEQYV. The CDR3 DNA reads TGTGCCAGCAGCCCGGACATATCCTACGAGCAGTACGTC.

This chain connects TRBV9 to TRBJ1-2, with 8 nucleotides matching TRBD1. Germline-derived CDR1 and CDR2 are SGDLS and YYNGEE. There are 17 residues in the CDR3. V lost 4 bases, J lost 5 bases, and 16 bases stayed unmatched. CDR3 coding DNA: TGTGCCAGCAGCCCTAGGCAGGGTGACAGGGGATCGTATGGCTACACCTTC. This gives the protein CASSPRQGDRGSYGYTF.

This clone turned up a few times. The chain has TRBV6-5 and TRBJ2-7, with D perhaps assigned TRBD1 or TRBD2 (5 bases each). The V end was cut by 6 bases, the J end by 3 bases, with 12 bases between. There are 13 residues in the CDR3. Germline V gene data show CDR1 as MNHEY and CDR2 as SVGAGI. The chain's CDR3 is CASSRDPDYEQYF. The CDR3 nucleotides read TGTGCCAGCAGCCGGGACCCTGACTACGAGCAGTACTTC.

The V gene is TRBV7-8, the J gene TRBJ2-7, with D unresolved. CDR1 is SGHVS, CDR2 FQNEAQ, per germline. Trimming removed 1 base from V and 0 bases from J, with 7 bases in between. This CDR3 has 14 residues. The CDR3 reads CASSLGSPSYEQYF. In nucleotides, the CDR3 is TGTGCCAGCAGCTTAGGCTCCCCCTCCTACGAGCAGTACTTC. Filled out from reference TRBV7-8 and TRBJ2-7, the complete variable domain reads GAGVSQSPRYKVAKRGQDVALRCDPISGHVSLFWYQQALGQGPEFLTYFQNEAQLDKSGLPSDRFFAERPEGSVSTLKIQRTQQEDSAVYLCASSLGSPSYEQYFGPGTRLTVT.

This chain links TRBV7-9 with TRBJ1-2, with D possibly matching TRBD1 (5 bases). V lost 3 bases, J lost 4 bases, and 15 bases lay in between. Looked up from germline, CDR1 is SEHNR and CDR2 is FQNEAQ (reference sequence). The CDR3 has 15 residues. CDR3 sequence (DNA): TGTGCCAGCAGCTTCCCTTGGGGGGAAAGCTATGGCTACACCTTC. It specifies CASSFPWGESYGYTF.

In nucleotides, the CDR3 is TGTGCCAGCAGTTTAACAGGTAACAATGAGCAGTTCTTC. Its protein is CASSLTGNNEQFF. This sequence joins TRBV28 and TRBJ2-1; tentatively, D is TRBD1 (5 bases). This CDR3 region has 13 residues. Germline CDR1 reads MDHEN; CDR2 reads SYDVKM. The germline V and J ends were trimmed by 2 bases and 5 bases, with 7 bases remaining between them.

This chain links TRBV27 with TRBJ2-7; possible D gene TRBD2, 6 bases. With 7 bases removed from V and 2 bases from J, the gap between germline ends came to 15 bases. The CDR3 runs 14 residues. Germline V gives CDR1 MNHEY, CDR2 SMNVEV (reference sequence). The CDR3 is CASTPGDKPYEQYV. The CDR3 DNA reads TGTGCCAGCACTCCGGGAGACAAGCCCTACGAGCAGTACGTC.

This chain joins TRBV5-6 and TRBJ1-1, with no clear D. Trimming removed 1 base from V and 6 bases from J, with 13 bases in between. CDR1 and CDR2 (germline): SGHDT, YYEEEE. The CDR3 contains 14 residues. CDR3 protein: CASSLPGRKPEAFF. DNA of the CDR3: TGTGCCAGCAGCTTGCCGGGGAGGAAGCCTGAAGCTTTCTTT.

The chain carries TRBV30 and TRBJ1-1; possible D gene TRBD1, 6 bases. Germline CDR1 reads GTSNPN; CDR2 reads SVGIG (reference sequence). The CDR3 runs 12 residues. Trimming shortened V by 1 base and J by 7 bases, and 10 bases separated the two germline ends. CDR3 DNA: TGTGCCTGGAGTGCACAGGGAGATGAAGCTTTCTTT. It specifies CAWSAQGDEAFF.

This clone turned up a few times. The genes are TRBV6-5 and TRBJ2-4; 8 bases match TRBD2. The CDR3 sequence is 15 residues long. In germline, CDR1 is MNHEY, CDR2 SVGAGI. With V trimmed by 8 bases and J by 7 bases, 13 bases remained unmatched. The CDR3, as DNA: TGTGCCAGCCGCCTGCGAGGGACTAGTCGGAACATTCAGTACTTC. Encoded protein: CASRLRGTSRNIQYF.

The chain recombines TRBV6-4 with TRBJ2-2; 9 bases are a match to TRBD1. Germline-derived CDR1 and CDR2 are MRHNA and SNTAGT. V shed 6 bases, J shed 2 bases, and the junction held 1 base outside the gene matches. The CDR3 has 14 residues. This chain's CDR3 is CASRGQGNTGELFF. CDR3 nucleotides: TGTGCCAGCAGGGGACAGGGAAACACCGGGGAGCTGTTTTTT.

The CDR3 DNA follows: TGTGCCAGCAGCCCCGGGACAGCTTACGAGCAGTACGTC. The encoded protein is CASSPGTAYEQYV. V gene TRBV11-2 combines with J gene TRBJ2-7; 7 bases fit TRBD1. The CDR3 is 13 amino acids. Germline-derived CDR1 and CDR2 are SGHAT and FQNNGV. V dropped 5 bases and J dropped 4; count of bases not matched to a gene: 5.

V usage is TRBV5-1 and J usage is TRBJ2-7, with TRBD1 identical over 12 bases. Looked up from germline, CDR1 is SGHRS and CDR2 is YFSETQ. CDR3 size: 14 residues. V gave up 3 bases and J gave up 6 bases; unmatched junction bases: 4. CDR3 residues: CASSSGTGGREQYF. In nucleotides, the CDR3 is TGCGCCAGCAGCTCCGGGACAGGGGGCCGCGAGCAGTACTTC.

The J gene is TRBJ1-3, the V gene TRBV27, with a possible D match to TRBD1 (6 bases). Germline CDR1 reads MNHEY; CDR2 reads SMNVEV (reference sequence). V lost 8 bases to trimming and J lost 3 bases, with 17 bases between them. The CDR3 contains 15 residues. CDR3 amino acids: CASAVGRGGGNTIYF. The CDR3 nucleotides are TGTGCCAGCGCTGTGGGCAGGGGCGGTGGAAACACCATATATTTT.

The chain joins TRBV4-1 to TRBJ2-5, with D tentatively TRBD2 (7 bases). This CDR3 region has 17 residues. Germline-derived CDR1 and CDR2 are MGHRA and YSYEKL. Between the trimmed V and J ends, which lost 1 base and 1 base, there was a span of 16 bases. The CDR3 region is CASSQGPRGGRQETQYF. CDR3 DNA: TGCGCCAGCAGCCAAGGCCCAAGGGGGGGTCGCCAAGAGACCCAGTACTTC.

The J gene is TRBJ1-4, the V gene TRBV9; the match to TRBD1 covers 9 bases. With 2 bases clipped from V and 8 bases from J, the junction kept 4 bases outside the gene matches. The CDR3 spans 14 residues. Germline CDR1 reads SGDLS; CDR2 reads YYNGEE. CDR3 in DNA: TGTGCCAGCAGCGTTGGACAGGGGAGGGAAAAACTGTTTTTT. Translation gives CASSVGQGREKLFF.

The rearrangement links TRBV2 to TRBJ2-1; no reliable D call. Trimming cost V 2 bases and J 2 bases, with 10 bases left between them. Germline V gene sequence: CDR1 SNHLY, CDR2 FYNNEI. This CDR3 spans 15 amino acids. CDR3 in amino acids: CASSERTVAYNEQFF. The CDR3 DNA reads as TGTGCCAGCAGTGAACGGACGGTAGCCTACAATGAGCAGTTCTTC.

V gene TRBV7-2 combines with J gene TRBJ1-4, with D unclear. Germline lookup yields CDR1 SGHTA and CDR2 FQGNSA. This CDR3 spans 17 amino acids. Between the trimmed V and J ends, which lost 1 base and 6 bases, there was a span of 18 bases. CDR3 DNA sequence: TGTGCCAGCAGCTTAGGGTTTGCACGGGGTATTTATGAAAAACTGTTTTTT. This translates into CASSLGFARGIYEKLFF.

The CDR3 DNA is TGCGCCAGCAGCCAAGAACTAGCGGGGCACCCTAGCACAGATACGCAGTATTTT. It translates to CASSQELAGHPSTDTQYF. The chain uses TRBV4-3 and TRBJ2-3; 10 bases agree with TRBD2. The CDR3 length is 18 residues. The germline gives CDR1 LGHNA, CDR2 YSLEER. V was clipped by 0 bases and J by 0 bases; unmatched bases: 6.

This clone was seen only once. The chain employs TRBV5-5 and TRBJ2-5; 9 nucleotides line up with TRBD2. Unmatched junction bases numbered 1, after V lost 4 bases and J lost 0 bases. The CDR3 is 14 residues long. Germline values: CDR1 SGHKS, CDR2 YYEKEE (reference sequence). The CDR3: CASSQRGDQETQYF. As DNA, the CDR3 is TGTGCCAGCAGCCAGCGGGGGGACCAAGAGACCCAGTACTTC.

The rearrangement uses TRBV18 and TRBJ2-6; D remains unclear. V lost 6 bases, J lost 0 bases, and 6 bases lay in between. Germline V CDR1 and CDR2: KGHSH, LQKENI. The length of the CDR3 is 14 residues. Here the CDR3 DNA reads TGTGCCAGCTCTGGGGTCTCTGGGGCCAACGTCCTGACTTTC. It specifies CASSGVSGANVLTF.

V is TRBV29-1 and J is TRBJ2-1; D ambiguous. V was pared by 5 bases and J by 5 bases, with 10 bases between. The CDR3 extends over 12 amino acids. The germline V gene encodes CDR1 SQVTM and CDR2 ANQGSEA. CDR3 protein: CSVIYTHNEQFF. CDR3 coding DNA: TGCAGCGTTATATACACCCACAATGAGCAGTTCTTC.

This chain connects TRBV29-1 to TRBJ2-1; D gene unclear. Germline V gives CDR1 SQVTM, CDR2 ANQGSEA. The germline V and J ends were trimmed by 1 base and 0 bases, with 10 bases remaining between them. The CDR3 consists of 15 residues. DNA of the CDR3: TGCAGCGTTGAAGGTTCCGCAAACTCCTACAATGAGCAGTTCTTC. Translated, it gives CSVEGSANSYNEQFF.

V is TRBV7-3 and J is TRBJ2-3; tentative D call: TRBD1 (6 bases). Germline-derived CDR1 and CDR2 are SGHTA and FQGTGA. Trimming shortened V by 5 bases and J by 2 bases, and 14 bases separated the two germline ends. The CDR3 spans 15 residues. This CDR3 reads CASSERDRYTDTQYF. The CDR3 DNA follows: TGTGCCAGCAGCGAACGAGACAGGTACACAGATACGCAGTATTTT.

The rearrangement links TRBV11-2 to TRBJ2-7; possible D gene TRBD1, 6 bases. The CDR3 has 12 amino acids. The V end lost 6 bases, the J end lost 4 bases, and 10 bases lay between the germline ends. Germline V gene lookup returns CDR1 SGHAT and CDR2 FQNNGV. The CDR3 sequence is CASRSGEYEQYF. The CDR3 nucleotides are TGTGCCAGCAGATCAGGGGAATACGAGCAGTACTTC.